Below, one T cell receptor (beta chain) is given with its context. The CDR3 length is 14 residues. J lost 2 bases, V lost 3 bases, and 5 bases had no gene match. The germline gives CDR1 SGDLS, CDR2 YYNGEE. This sample was included in a study of blood T cell repertoires in COVID-19. Study at large: Italy, Spain and the United States were the sources of the convalescent and acute COVID-19 samples. T cells, B-cell-depleted T cells, or PBMCs provided the cDNA or gDNA that served as material.

Sequencing used immunoSEQ multiplex PCR; TCRdb keeps in-frame clones, though not all of them. The sample shows a few hundred thousand clones, around 89% of them seen only once. Input material: peripheral blood. This TCR was recovered from a man aged 60-69 years who had recovered from COVID-19. The J gene is TRBJ2-7, the V gene TRBV9, with TRBD2 matching over 7 bases. The CDR3 region is CASSAGGLTYEQYF. The CDR3 DNA is TGTGCCAGCAGCGCGGGGGGACTAACCTACGAGCAGTACTTC.